The 5 T cell receptor beta chains below come from one sample, sequenced in a study of T cells after yellow fever vaccination. From the 5' RACE reads, TCRdb called clonotypes with MiXCR, one entry per CDR3 protein. This repertoire shows some 130,000 distinct CDR3 sequences, 6.6% found once; its top ten account for more than 0.6%. The starting material was CD4+ T cells sorted from PBMCs, obtained 10 days after the yellow fever booster vaccination. The origin of the receptors is a man younger than 40 who received the YFV17D yellow fever vaccine.

In this sample, this clonotype turned up many times. The rearrangement joins TRBV20-1 to TRBJ2-3; D gene uncertain. CDR1 and CDR2 from the germline V gene are DFQATT and SNEGSKA (reference sequence). The CDR3 covers 15 residues. V was trimmed by 6 bases and J by 0 bases, leaving 16 bases between them. CDR3 sequence: CSAPHSPTSTDTQYF. CDR3 nucleotides: TGCAGTGCCCCCCACTCTCCTACTAGCACAGATACGCAGTATTTT.

The V gene is TRBV19, the J gene TRBJ1-2; 7 nucleotides match TRBD1. The V segment lost 4 bases and the J segment 4 bases; nucleotides outside the gene matches: 3. This CDR3 is built from 13 residues. Germline CDR1 is LNHDA and CDR2 is SQIVND (reference sequence). The CDR3 protein is CASSTRDSYGYTF. For the CDR3, the DNA is TGTGCCAGTAGTACCCGGGACAGCTATGGCTACACCTTC.

This clonotype has ten or more counts. The chain joins TRBV7-8 to TRBJ2-4; D is possibly TRBD2 (6 bases). The CDR3 length is 15 residues. Germline V gene sequence: CDR1 SGHVS, CDR2 FQNEAQ. The V gene lost 5 bases and the J gene lost 7 bases, with 18 bases spanning the gap. In nucleotides, the CDR3 is TGTGCCAGCAGCCCAGAGGAGGGGCGAAAGAACATTCAGTACTTC. Translated: CASSPEEGRKNIQYF.

This clonotype was recorded at least ten times. V is TRBV20-1 and J is TRBJ2-5; D gene uncertain. Trimming left V 6 bases short and J 4 bases short, with 9 bases between. Per germline, CDR1 DFQATT and CDR2 SNEGSKA (reference sequence). This CDR3 region has 11 residues. Here the CDR3 DNA reads TGCAGTGCAGCGCCCCTAGAGACCCAGTACTTC. The encoded protein is CSAAPLETQYF.

This clonotype occurred a few times. This CDR3 fails to terminate in the conserved phenylalanine or tryptophan, so it likely reflects a read error. The rearrangement joins TRBV3-1 to TRBJ1-1, with a tentative D call TRBD1 (5 bases). Germline V gene lookup returns CDR1 LGHDT and CDR2 YNNKEL (reference sequence). The CDR3 consists of 14 residues. Trimming removed 4 bases from V and 5 bases from J, with 14 bases in between. CDR3 in DNA: TGTGCCAGCAGCCCCGGGACCGGGGGAACTGAAGCTTTCCTT. This sequence encodes CASSPGTGGTEAFL.